This T cell receptor beta chain was captured by sequencing in a study of blood T cell repertoires in COVID-19. The overall study: Acute-phase and convalescent COVID-19 samples originated in the United States, Italy and Spain.

Authors' methods: Amplification of reference gene primers provided the estimated nucleated cell counts. Generated by immunoSEQ multiplex PCR, the TCRdb table keeps only in-frame clones and is missing some. The D gene and trimming were derived from the DNA, and the V and J assignments and clone size from that table. The table records some 280,000 clones, around 86% of them present only once. Trimming took 0 bases from V and 5 from J; bases not matched to a gene: 2. The CDR3 runs 15 residues. The germline gives CDR1 MNHEY, CDR2 SVGAGI. The chain joins TRBV6-5 to TRBJ2-7; 12 bases align to TRBD2. The sequence derives from a woman aged 40 to 50 who had recovered from COVID-19. The sample comprised peripheral blood. CDR3 nucleotides: TGTGCCAGCAGTTACTCGACTAGCGGGAGCGACGAGCAGTACTTC. Residues: CASSYSTSGSDEQYF.